This T cell receptor (beta chain) was sequenced in a study of blood T cell repertoires in COVID-19. Across the study: From the United States, Italy and Spain came samples of acute and convalescent COVID-19. Nucleic acid was either cDNA or gDNA, and it came from T cells, B-cell-depleted T cells, or PBMCs.

In the authors' workflow: Amplification of reference gene primers provided the estimated nucleated cell counts. Some clones are missing from TCRdb's copy, which holds only in-frame ones; the method was immunoSEQ multiplex PCR. From that table come the V and J calls and clone size; the DNA was used to work out D and trimming. The sample consists of about 120,000 clones, roughly four fifths of them appearing once. CDR1 and CDR2 from the germline V gene are SGHNT and YENEEA. The CDR3 loop spans 15 amino acids. V was clipped by 5 bases and J by 5 bases; unmatched bases: 10. This clonotype was sampled from a human donor in a cohort sampled during active COVID-19. V and J are TRBV11-3 and TRBJ2-5; the match to TRBD2 covers 8 bases. Sequencing was done on a sample of peripheral blood. The chain's CDR3 is CASSRGGATEETQYF. CDR3 nucleotide sequence: TGTGCCAGCAGCCGGGGGGGGGCCACCGAGGAGACCCAGTACTTC. The variable domain in full, with the rest retrieved from reference TRBV11-3 and TRBJ2-5, is EAGVVQSPRYKIIEKKQPVAFWCNPISGHNTLYWYLQNLGQGPELLIRYENEEAVDDSQLPKDRFSAERLKGVDSTLKIQPAELGDSAVYLCASSRGGATEETQYFGPGTRLLVL.